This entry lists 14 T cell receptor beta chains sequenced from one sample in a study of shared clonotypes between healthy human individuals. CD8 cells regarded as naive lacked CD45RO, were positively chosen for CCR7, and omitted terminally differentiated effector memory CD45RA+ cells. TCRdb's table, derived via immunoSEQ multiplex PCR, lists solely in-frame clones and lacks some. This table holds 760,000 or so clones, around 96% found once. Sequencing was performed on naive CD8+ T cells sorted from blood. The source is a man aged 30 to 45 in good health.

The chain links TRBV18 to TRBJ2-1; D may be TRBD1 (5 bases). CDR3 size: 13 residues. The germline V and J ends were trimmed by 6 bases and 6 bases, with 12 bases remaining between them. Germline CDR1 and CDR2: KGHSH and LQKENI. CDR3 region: CASSPQGSNEQFF. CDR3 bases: TGTGCCAGCTCGCCTCAGGGCTCCAATGAGCAGTTCTTC.

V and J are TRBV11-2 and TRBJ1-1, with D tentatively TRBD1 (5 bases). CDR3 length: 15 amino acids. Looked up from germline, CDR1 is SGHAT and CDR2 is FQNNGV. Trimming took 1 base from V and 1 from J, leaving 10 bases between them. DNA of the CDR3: TGTGCCAGCAGCTTAGTAACAGGAACGAACACTGAAGCTTTCTTT. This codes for CASSLVTGTNTEAFF. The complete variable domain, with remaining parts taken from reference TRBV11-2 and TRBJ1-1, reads EAGVAQSPRYKIIEKRQSVAFWCNPISGHATLYWYQQILGQGPKLLIQFQNNGVVDDSQLPKDRFSAERLKGVDSTLKIQPAKLEDSAVYLCASSLVTGTNTEAFFGQGTRLTVV.

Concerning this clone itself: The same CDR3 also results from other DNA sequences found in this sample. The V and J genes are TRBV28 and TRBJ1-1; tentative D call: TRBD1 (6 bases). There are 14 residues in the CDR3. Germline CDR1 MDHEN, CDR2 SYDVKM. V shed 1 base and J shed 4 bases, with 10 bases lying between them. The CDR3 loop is CASSLYRVGTEAFF. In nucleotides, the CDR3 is TGTGCCAGCAGTTTATACAGGGTCGGCACTGAAGCTTTCTTT. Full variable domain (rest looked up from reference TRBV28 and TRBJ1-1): DVKVTQSSRYLVKRTGEKVFLECVQDMDHENMFWYRQDPGLGLRLIYFSYDVKMKEKGDIPEGYSVSREKKERFSLILESASTNQTSMYLCASSLYRVGTEAFFGQGTRLTVV.

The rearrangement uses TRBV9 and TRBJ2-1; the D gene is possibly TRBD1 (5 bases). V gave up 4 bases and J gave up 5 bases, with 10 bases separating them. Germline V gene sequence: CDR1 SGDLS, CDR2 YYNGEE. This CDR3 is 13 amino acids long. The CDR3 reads CASSRDRDNEQFF. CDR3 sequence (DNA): TGTGCCAGCAGCAGAGACAGAGACAATGAGCAGTTCTTC.

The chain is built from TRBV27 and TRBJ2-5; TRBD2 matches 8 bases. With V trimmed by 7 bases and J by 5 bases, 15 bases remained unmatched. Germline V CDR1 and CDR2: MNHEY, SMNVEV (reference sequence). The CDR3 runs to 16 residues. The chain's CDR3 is CASKITSGSSWETQYF. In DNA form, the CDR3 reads TGTGCCAGCAAGATTACGAGCGGGAGCTCTTGGGAGACCCAGTACTTC.

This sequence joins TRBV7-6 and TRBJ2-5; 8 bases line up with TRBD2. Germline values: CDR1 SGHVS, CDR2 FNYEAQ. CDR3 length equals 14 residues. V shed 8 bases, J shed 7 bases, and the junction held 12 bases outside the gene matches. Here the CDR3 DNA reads TGTGCCAGCTCCCCCCTCGCGGGAGGAGGGACCCAGTACTTC. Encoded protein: CASSPLAGGGTQYF.

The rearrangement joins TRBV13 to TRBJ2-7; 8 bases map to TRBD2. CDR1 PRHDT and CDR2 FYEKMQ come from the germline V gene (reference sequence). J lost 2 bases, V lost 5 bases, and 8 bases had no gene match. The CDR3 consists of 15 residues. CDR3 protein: CASSLTGGITYEQYF. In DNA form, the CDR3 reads TGTGCCAGCAGCCTAACGGGAGGGATAACCTACGAGCAGTACTTC.

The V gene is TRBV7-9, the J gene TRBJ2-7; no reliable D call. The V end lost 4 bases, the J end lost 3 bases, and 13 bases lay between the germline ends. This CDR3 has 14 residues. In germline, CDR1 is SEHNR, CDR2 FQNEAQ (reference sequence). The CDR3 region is CASSSSALSYEQYF. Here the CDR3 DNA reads TGTGCCAGCAGCTCTTCGGCCCTCAGCTACGAGCAGTACTTC.

The CDR3 region is CASSLGYSLGFSYEQYF. The CDR3 DNA follows: TGTGCCAGCAGCTTAGGATATTCCCTAGGTTTCTCCTACGAGCAGTACTTC. The rearrangement uses TRBV7-8 and TRBJ2-7; no clear D. This CDR3 is 17 amino acids long. V was shortened by 1 base and J by 0 bases, with 16 bases between the two germline ends. CDR1 and CDR2 (germline): SGHVS, FQNEAQ. Using reference TRBV7-8 and TRBJ2-7 for the parts outside the CDR3, the full variable domain is GAGVSQSPRYKVAKRGQDVALRCDPISGHVSLFWYQQALGQGPEFLTYFQNEAQLDKSGLPSDRFFAERPEGSVSTLKIQRTQQEDSAVYLCASSLGYSLGFSYEQYFGPGTRLTVT.

The CDR3 DNA follows: TGTGCCAGCAGTTTACGGGCAGGGCGCCCCAATCAGCCCCAGCATTTT. Translating it yields CASSLRAGRPNQPQHF. V and J are TRBV27 and TRBJ1-5; tentative D call: TRBD1 (5 bases). Germline CDR1 reads MNHEY; CDR2 reads SMNVEV (reference sequence). Trimming took off 2 bases at V and 3 bases at J, with 14 bases between the two ends. The CDR3 consists of 16 residues.

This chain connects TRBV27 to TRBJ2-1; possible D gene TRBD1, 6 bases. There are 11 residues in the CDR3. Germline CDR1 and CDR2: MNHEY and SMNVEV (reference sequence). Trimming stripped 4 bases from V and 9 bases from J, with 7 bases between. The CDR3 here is CASSWGLEQFF. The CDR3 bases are TGTGCCAGCAGTTGGGGGCTTGAGCAGTTCTTC.

CDR3 sequence reads: CASSPEVDSYEQYF. The CDR3 bases are TGTGCCAGCAGCCCGGAGGTCGACTCCTACGAGCAGTACTTC. The rearrangement links TRBV28 to TRBJ2-7; a possible D gene is TRBD2 (5 bases). This CDR3 comprises 14 residues. The ends were cut back, 6 bases at V and 0 bases at J, with 12 bases in the middle. Looked up from germline, CDR1 is MDHEN and CDR2 is SYDVKM.

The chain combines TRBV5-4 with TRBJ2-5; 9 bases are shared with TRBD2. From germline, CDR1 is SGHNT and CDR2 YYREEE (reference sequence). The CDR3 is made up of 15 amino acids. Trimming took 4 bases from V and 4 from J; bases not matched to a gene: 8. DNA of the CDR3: TGTGCCAGCAGCACGGGACTAGCTAGAGGAGAGACCCAGTACTTC. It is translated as CASSTGLARGETQYF.

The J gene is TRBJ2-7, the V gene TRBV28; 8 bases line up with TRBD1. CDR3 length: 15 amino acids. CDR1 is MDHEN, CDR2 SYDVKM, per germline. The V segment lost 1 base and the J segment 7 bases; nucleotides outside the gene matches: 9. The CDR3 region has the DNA TGTGCCAGCAGTTTATCCTACCAGGGGGCTAGTGAGCAGTACTTC. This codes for CASSLSYQGASEQYF.